This entry describes one T cell receptor beta chain. Its antigen remains unknown. These data originate in a study of T cells after posttransplantation cyclophosphamide. Here immunoSEQ multiplex PCR was the method, and the copy in TCRdb shows in-frame clones only, minus some. The sample consists of about 22,000 clones, about 90% of them appearing once. Study-wide results and limits: TRB clonality was highly associated with recipient CMV seropositivity and reactivation. Blood and skin or GI T cell repertoires showed limited TRB overlap.

Methotrexate plus calcineurin inhibitor accompanied controls' myeloablative marrow transplants; sampling was 1 year later. This CDR3 is built from 14 residues. Trimming removed 3 bases at V and 10 bases at J, with 14 bases between. Germline V lookup: CDR1 SGDLS, CDR2 YYNGEE. The rearrangement links TRBV9 to TRBJ1-6, with D possibly being TRBD1 (6 bases). The specimen comprised PBMCs, sampled after an allogeneic stem cell transplant with a calcineurin inhibitor and methotrexate. The clonotype originates from a female patient between 50 and 60 years old who received an allogeneic stem cell transplant from an unrelated donor, was CMV-positive, and had chronic GVHD only. The graft donor may be the source of some T cells. Here the CDR3 reads CASSATGIISPLHF. CDR3 nucleotides: TGTGCCAGCAGCGCAACAGGGATTATATCACCCCTCCACTTT.